Listed here is a single TCR beta chain. Its antigen is unidentified. The sample is drawn from a study of cytomegalovirus exposure and HLA in healthy donors. Notes on the study in general: The authors later linked a missense DCLRE1C variant to TCR beta V- and J-gene trimming. What a later analysis reportedly showed was that an Asian-associated ancestry cluster had fewer N-insertions than the approximately 670-donor mean. For most TCR beta V segments, an earlier analysis put the productive rate at about 87% or about 30% of the time.

Losses at the gene ends were 3 bases for V and 4 bases for J; bases not matched to a gene: 4. The CDR3 runs 14 residues. Germline loops: CDR1 MNHNY, CDR2 SVGAGI (reference sequence). All the people who gave samples were healthy bone marrow donors. PCR primers comprised 60 Vbeta and 13 Jbeta primers. Clones were sequenced by immunoSEQ multiplex PCR, and TCRdb holds only the in-frame ones, with some missing. The profile shows approximately 130,000 clones, around 80% of them singletons. Specimen: PBMCs. V and J are TRBV6-6 and TRBJ2-7; 9 positions match TRBD1. The sequence came from a boy aged 2-15 years in good health and CMV-seronegative. CDR3 nucleotide sequence: TGTGCCAGCAGTTATTGGGACAGGGAGTACGAGCAGTACTTC. It specifies CASSYWDREYEQYF.